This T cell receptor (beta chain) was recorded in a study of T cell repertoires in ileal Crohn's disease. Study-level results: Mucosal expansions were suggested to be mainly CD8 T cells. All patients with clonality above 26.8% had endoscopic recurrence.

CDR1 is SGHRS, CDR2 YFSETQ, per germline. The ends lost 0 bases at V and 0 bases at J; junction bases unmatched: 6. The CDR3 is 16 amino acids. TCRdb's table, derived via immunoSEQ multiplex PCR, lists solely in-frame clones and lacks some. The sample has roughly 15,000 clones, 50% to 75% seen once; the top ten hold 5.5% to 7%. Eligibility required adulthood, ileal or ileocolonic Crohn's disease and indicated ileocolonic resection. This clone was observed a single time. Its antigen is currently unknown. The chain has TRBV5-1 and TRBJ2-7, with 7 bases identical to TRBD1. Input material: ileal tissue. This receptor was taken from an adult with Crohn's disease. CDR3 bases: TGCGCCAGCAGCTTGGGAGGGGGCGCGAGCTCCTACGAGCAGTACTTC. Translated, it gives CASSLGGGASSYEQYF.